The clone carrying this T cell receptor (beta chain) was detected only a few times. Antigen specificity is unknown. A J-beta primer mix and a sample-barcoded 5' primer were used in a second PCR of about 6 to 12 cycles. MiXCR was run by TCRdb on the 5' RACE reads, yielding one entry per CDR3 protein. The profile covers more than 500,000 distinct CDR3 sequences, with approximately 30% appearing a single time and approximately 17% taken by the ten largest. The sample is drawn from a study of blood T cells in healthy people across ages. Points from the study as a whole: Both higher diversity and more naive CD4+ cells marked long-lived donors when set against aged donors.

The sequenced sample was blood. The clonotype was recovered from a woman aged 65 to 85 in good health.

CDR3 loop: CASSLECNLTDNQPQHF. The DNA of the CDR3 is TGTGCCAGCAGCTTAGAGTGTAATTTGACGGATAATCAGCCCCAGCATTTT. The chain joins TRBV7-6 to TRBJ1-5; D is undetermined. Per germline, CDR1 SGHVS and CDR2 FNYEAQ. CDR3 length: 17 amino acids. Trimming stripped 1 base from V and 4 bases from J, with 17 bases between.